This entry is about one T cell receptor (beta chain). It has no known antigen specificity. No quality values exist for individual bases; no much larger clone is one base distant. TCRbeta CDR3 regions were amplified from genomic DNA using the immunoSEQ Assay, a bias-controlled multiplex PCR. Concerning the study's data processing: The number of nucleated cells in each sample was estimated from the amplification of reference gene primers within the assay. Sequence reads were collapsed and filtered to measure the absolute abundance of every unique TCRbeta CDR3 rearrangement. For each sample, productive Simpson clonality was calculated as the square root of Simpson's diversity index over productive rearrangements. TCRdb re-hosts the immuneACCESS table, in-frame sequences only. Its copies lack some clones; in the studies checked, an unresolved V gene accounts for under half of them, and the cause for the rest is not known. V and J calls and clone size are copied from that table; D and trimming were computed from the DNA. The sample data list approximately 70,000 clones, and just over 90% of these were observed just once. The ten top clones hold just over 2.5% of the sample.

In Seattle, one collaborating source enrolled patients while the infection was active and tracked those patients longitudinally over the course of disease. Each collaborating institution followed its own protocols to collect whole blood in K2EDTA tubes. For TCRbeta analysis, collaborators shipped samples in one of three forms: frozen whole blood, isolated PBMCs, or DNA extracted from either of those sample types. The data belong to a study of blood T cell repertoires in COVID-19 (dated by TCRdb to 2020 to 2021). Notes on the research overall: Collaborator samples came from the United States, Italy and Spain and covered acute and convalescent phases of COVID-19. The samples were drawn from two sources: the first 160 participants of the ongoing ImmuneRACE study, and 1,254 subjects contributed by 6 global collaborators. HLA class I and class II types, where available, came from metadata supplied by the sample provider rather than from assay-based typing. The material from the prospective study consisted of cDNA or gDNA derived from T cells, B-cell-depleted T cells, or PBMCs. Subjects who had been exposed to COVID-19, were actively infected with it, or had recovered from it provided the deeply sampled blood TCRbeta repertoires that made up the dataset. The repertoires were released in a freely available public database meant as a resource for research on the immune response to SARS-CoV-2. Sample metadata almost always included a de-identified subject ID, COVID-19 status, age in years and sex. What the research found in general, with its limitations: The amount of clinical and demographic metadata varied by source and participant and was provided uncurated.

The CDR3 measures 15 amino acids from cysteine to phenylalanine. Kept here is only the CDR3 DNA, which spans 45 bases and is read in frame from base 1. V loses 3 bases at its end and J loses 1 base; junction bases beyond the gene matches: 3. Looking up the germline V gene yields CDR1 MDHEN and CDR2 SYDVKM. The rearrangement joined TRBV28 to TRBJ2-4, with 7 middle bases fitting TRBD2. Sequenced: peripheral blood. The clonotype was recovered from a man aged 50 to 60 with COVID-19, enrolled during active disease. The CDR3 in this case is CASSLGGSAKNIQYF. The nucleotide sequence is TGTGCCAGCAGTTTGGGGGGGTCGGCCAAAAACATTCAGTACTTC. The CDR3 plus the reference TRBV28 and TRBJ2-4 genes for the other parts give the full variable domain: DVKVTQSSRYLVKRTGEKVFLECVQDMDHENMFWYRQDPGLGLRLIYFSYDVKMKEKGDIPEGYSVSREKKERFSLILESASTNQTSMYLCASSLGGSAKNIQYFGAGTRLSVL.